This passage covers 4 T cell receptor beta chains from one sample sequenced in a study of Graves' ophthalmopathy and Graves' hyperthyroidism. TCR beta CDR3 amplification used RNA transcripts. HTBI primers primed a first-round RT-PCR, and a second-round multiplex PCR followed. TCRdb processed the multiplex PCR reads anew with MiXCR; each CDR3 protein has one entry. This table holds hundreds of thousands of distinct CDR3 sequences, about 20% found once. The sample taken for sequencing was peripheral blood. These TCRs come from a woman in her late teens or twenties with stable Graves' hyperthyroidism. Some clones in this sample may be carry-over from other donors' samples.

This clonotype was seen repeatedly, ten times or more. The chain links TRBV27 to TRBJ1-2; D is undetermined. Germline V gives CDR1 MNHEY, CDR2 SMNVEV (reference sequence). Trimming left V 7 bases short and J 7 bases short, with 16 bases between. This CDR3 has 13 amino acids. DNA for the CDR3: TGTGCCAGCACCTCCGGACTGTCGGTTGGCTACACCTTC. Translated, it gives CASTSGLSVGYTF.

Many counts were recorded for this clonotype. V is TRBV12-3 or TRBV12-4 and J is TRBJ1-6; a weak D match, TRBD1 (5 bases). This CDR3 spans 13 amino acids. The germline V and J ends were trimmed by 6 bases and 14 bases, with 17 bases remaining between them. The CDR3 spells CASSRDGAGSLHF. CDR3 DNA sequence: TGTGCCAGCAGCCGGGACGGCGCCGGGTCCCTCCACTTT.

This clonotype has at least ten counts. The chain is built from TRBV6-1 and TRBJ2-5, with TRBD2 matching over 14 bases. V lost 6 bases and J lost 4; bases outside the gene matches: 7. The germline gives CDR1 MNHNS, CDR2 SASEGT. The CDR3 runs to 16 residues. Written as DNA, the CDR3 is TGTGCCAGCAGCCTGGGACTAGCGGGAGTGGTAGAGACCCAGTACTTC. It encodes CASSLGLAGVVETQYF.

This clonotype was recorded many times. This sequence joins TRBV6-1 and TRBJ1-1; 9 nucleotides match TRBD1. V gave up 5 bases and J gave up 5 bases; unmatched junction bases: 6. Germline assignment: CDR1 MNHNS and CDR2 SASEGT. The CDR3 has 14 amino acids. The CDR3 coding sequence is TGTGCCAGCAGTAAGACAGGGGGAAAGACTGAAGCTTTCTTT. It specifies CASSKTGGKTEAFF.